What follows is one TCR beta chain and its context. TCRdb's table, derived via immunoSEQ multiplex PCR, lists solely in-frame clones and lacks some. The sample consists of about 450,000 clones, 75% to 90% of them appearing once. V was shortened by 0 bases and J by 4 bases, with 10 bases between the two germline ends. Germline values: CDR1 KGHSH, CDR2 LQKENI. The CDR3 loop spans 15 amino acids. This sample was taken from a study of Ad26.COV2.S vaccination and SARS-CoV-2 variants. As to treatment: around 19 received Ad26.COV2.S at low or high dose, single or two shots; 5 received placebo; per-sample allocation not given. The samples date from day 63 after the first vaccine or placebo injection.

Sequencing used peripheral blood, obtained in a trial of Ad26.COV2.S vaccine versus placebo. The chain recombines TRBV18 with TRBJ2-1; D ambiguous. This clonotype was sampled from a person aged 18 to 59 who received the Ad26.COV2.S COVID-19 vaccine or a placebo. The DNA of the CDR3 is TGTGCCAGCTCACCACCGGGCAGCAGATACAATGAGCAGTTCTTC. Protein sequence: CASSPPGSRYNEQFF.